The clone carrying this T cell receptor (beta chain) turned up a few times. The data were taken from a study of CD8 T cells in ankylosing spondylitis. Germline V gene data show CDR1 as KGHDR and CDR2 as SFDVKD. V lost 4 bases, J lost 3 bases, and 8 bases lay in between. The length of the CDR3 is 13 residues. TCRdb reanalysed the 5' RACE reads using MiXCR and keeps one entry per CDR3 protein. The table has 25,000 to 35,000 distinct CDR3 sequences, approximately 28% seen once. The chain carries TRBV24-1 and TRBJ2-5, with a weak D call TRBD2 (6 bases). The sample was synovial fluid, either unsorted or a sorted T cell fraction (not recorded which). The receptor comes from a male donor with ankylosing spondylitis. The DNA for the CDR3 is TGTGCCACCAGTGAAGGACTAAAAGAGACCCAGTACTTC. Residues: CATSEGLKETQYF.